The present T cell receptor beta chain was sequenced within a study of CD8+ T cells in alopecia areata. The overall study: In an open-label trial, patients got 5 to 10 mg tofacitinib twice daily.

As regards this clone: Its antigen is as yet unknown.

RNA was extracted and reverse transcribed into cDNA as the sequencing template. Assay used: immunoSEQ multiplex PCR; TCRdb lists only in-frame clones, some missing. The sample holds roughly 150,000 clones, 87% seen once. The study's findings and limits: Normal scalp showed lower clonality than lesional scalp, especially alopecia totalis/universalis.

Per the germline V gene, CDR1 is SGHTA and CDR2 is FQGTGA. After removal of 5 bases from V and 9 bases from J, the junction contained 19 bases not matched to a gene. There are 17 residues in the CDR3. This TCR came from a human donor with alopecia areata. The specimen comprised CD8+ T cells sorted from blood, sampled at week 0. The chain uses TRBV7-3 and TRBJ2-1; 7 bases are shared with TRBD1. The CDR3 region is CASSRIPRTGARGEQFF. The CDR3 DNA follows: TGTGCCAGCAGCCGGATCCCCAGGACAGGCGCGCGCGGTGAGCAGTTCTTC.